This T cell receptor (beta chain) was recovered during a study of beta chain features in type 1 diabetes. The overall study: Age, gender and cell yields were similar between patients and healthy donors.

The authors reverse transcribed all of the isolated RNA, so sequencing captured expressed TCRB transcripts. Profiled with immunoSEQ multiplex PCR; TCRdb holds only in-frame clones, not every one. The sample has roughly 240,000 clones; 14% are singletons. Study results and caveats: The study found that naive, central memory and Treg TCRB repertoires appeared more similar in patients than in healthy donors. Across all four CD4+ subsets, people with type 1 diabetes showed modestly shorter TCRB CDR3s.

To note about this clone: Its antigen is currently unknown. The same CDR3 can be traced to other DNA sequences in this sample.

This CDR3 has 14 residues. Per germline, CDR1 KGHSH and CDR2 LQKENI. The V gene lost 0 bases and the J gene lost 2 bases, with 8 bases spanning the gap. The sequence was collected from a woman in her thirties or forties in good health. The sequenced sample consisted of naive CD4+ T cells from blood. The V gene is TRBV18, the J gene TRBJ2-7; D gene uncertain. CDR3 bases: TGTGCCAGCTCACCACCGGCAGGTCCCTACGAGCAGTACTTC. Its protein product is CASSPPAGPYEQYF.